A single T cell receptor beta chain is shown here with its context. Its antigen is unidentified. The assay was immunoSEQ multiplex PCR, and TCRdb's table has in-frame clones only and misses some. The sample shows 100,000 to 150,000 clones, approximately 86% of them seen only once. The record originates from a study of identifying expanded T cells in peripheral blood. Study-wide results and limits: Two-week clone count variance significantly increased as total template count grew.

Healthy donors had no documented immune events, such as infections, while sampled. Germline trimming cut 8 bases from V and 5 bases from J; bases unmatched to any gene: 13. The CDR3 runs to 17 residues. CDR1 SGHVS and CDR2 FQNEAQ come from the germline V gene. This chain joins TRBV7-8 and TRBJ2-2, with 11 bases identical to TRBD2. This receptor was obtained from a person aged 18 to 75 in good health. The sequencing input was blood. CDR3 nucleotides: TGTGCCAGCTCCCGAGGGGGACTAGCGGCGGGGACCGGGGAGCTGTTTTTT. Its translation is CASSRGGLAAGTGELFF.